This T cell receptor beta chain was profiled in a study of molecular identifiers for immune sequencing clone quantification. Overall study findings and caveats: Jurkat TCR RNA spiked in from one cell (amid some 1 million naive cells) was reportedly detectable. Clones exceeding 20 RNA copies carried over 97% of effector molecules but under 1% of naive-cell molecules.

Sorting selected naive CD8 T cells with a CD8+CD4-CCR7+CD45RA+ phenotype. The CDR3 has 15 amino acids. Looked up from germline, CDR1 is SGHRS and CDR2 is YFSETQ. Between the trimmed V and J ends, which lost 5 bases and 0 bases, there was a span of 12 bases. Remarks on this clonotype: Antigen unknown.

Methods described previously, with TCR primers listed, were used for bulk TCR libraries. Via MiXCR, TCRdb re-called the PCR reads, giving one row per CDR3 protein. This table has approximately 500,000 distinct CDR3 sequences, over 20% appearing once. Sample: naive CD8+ T cells from blood, with Jurkat cell RNA spiked in. The sample's subset: FACS-sorted CD8+CD4-CCR7+CD45RA+ naive T cells. The chain uses TRBV5-1 and TRBJ2-1, with D maybe TRBD1 (6 bases). The TCR originated in a human donor in good health. Some libraries in this study had Jurkat cell RNA spiked in. The CDR3 sequence is CASRPTGFSYNEQFF. The CDR3, as DNA: TGCGCCAGCAGACCTACAGGGTTCTCCTACAATGAGCAGTTCTTC.